Listed here is a single TCR beta chain. Each CDR3 protein gets one entry after TCRdb re-called the 5' RACE reads with MiXCR. Of 130,000 or so distinct CDR3 sequences listed, roughly 15% are singletons. Trimming left V 3 bases short and J 6 bases short, with 15 bases between. The CDR3 consists of 14 residues. Per the germline V gene, CDR1 is SQVTM and CDR2 is ANQGSEA. The sample comes from a study of T cells after yellow fever vaccination. Specimen: CD8+ T cells sorted from PBMCs, collected 5 days after the yellow fever booster vaccination. The rearrangement uses TRBV29-1 and TRBJ2-1; D might be TRBD1 (6 bases). This clonotype was sampled from a man younger than 35 who received the YFV17D yellow fever vaccine. The CDR3, as DNA: TGCAGCGTTGATCGGCAGGGACATTTCAATGAGCAGTTCTTC. As protein: CSVDRQGHFNEQFF.